This T cell receptor (beta chain) was sequenced in a study of control samples from healthy donors and cancer patients. The data were produced by immunoSEQ multiplex PCR, yet TCRdb's version contains in-frame clones alone and is incomplete. The data contain approximately 100,000 clones, about 91% of them singletons. The V gene's germline CDR1 is SGHNT and CDR2 YYREEE (reference sequence). This CDR3 has 12 amino acids. V dropped 4 bases and J dropped 1 base, with 5 bases sitting between them. The sequencing sample was made of blood. The TCR was taken from a young man in good health. The chain uses TRBV5-4 and TRBJ1-1; D remains unclear. The CDR3 nucleotides are TGTGCCAGCAGCCGTAGGAACACTGAAGCTTTCTTT. This gives the protein CASSRRNTEAFF. Full variable domain (remainder filled in from reference TRBV5-4 and TRBJ1-1): ETGVTQSPTHLIKTRGQQVTLRCSSQSGHNTVSWYQQALGQGPQFIFQYYREEENGRGNFPPRFSGLQFPNYSSELNVNALELDDSALYLCASSRRNTEAFFGQGTRLTVV.